The 5 T cell receptor beta chains reported below all come from one sample, sequenced in a study of blood T cell repertoires in COVID-19. Data came from immunoSEQ multiplex PCR; TCRdb stores just in-frame clones and leaves some out. This table has approximately 250,000 clones, approximately 90% appearing once. The source material was PBMCs or T cells enriched from blood (not recorded which). The source of these receptors is a woman between 40 and 55 years old with acute COVID-19.

This chain joins TRBV19 and TRBJ2-7; 14 nucleotides align to TRBD2. The CDR3 is 16 residues long. Trimming took 8 bases from V and 5 from J; bases not matched to a gene: 11. Germline CDR1 reads LNHDA; CDR2 reads SQIVND (reference sequence). The CDR3 coding sequence is TGTGCCAGTTCCCGACTAGCGGGAGGGCTCGTCCACGAGCAGTACTTC. Its translation is CASSRLAGGLVHEQYF.

This chain links TRBV13 with TRBJ1-1; D not resolved. From germline, CDR1 is PRHDT and CDR2 FYEKMQ (reference sequence). V lost 9 bases and J 4 bases, leaving 15 bases between the germline ends. The CDR3 is 13 residues long. The CDR3 region is CASLREWGTEAFF. DNA of the CDR3: TGTGCCAGTCTGCGGGAATGGGGCACTGAAGCTTTCTTT.

This chain uses TRBV3-1 (or the pseudogene TRBV3-2) with TRBJ2-1; D is perhaps TRBD1 (5 bases). Trimming took off 1 base at V and 5 bases at J, with 6 bases between the two ends. The CDR3 consists of 13 residues. CDR1 is LGHDT, CDR2 YNNKEL, per germline (reference sequence). The CDR3 nucleotides are TGTGCCAGCAGCCAAGGACAGCACAATGAGCAGTTCTTC. It translates to CASSQGQHNEQFF.

V usage is TRBV2 and J usage is TRBJ2-6; a possible D gene is TRBD1 (6 bases). The V end lost 6 bases, the J end lost 1 base, and 10 bases lay between the germline ends. The germline V gene encodes CDR1 SNHLY and CDR2 FYNNEI. The CDR3 totals 15 residues. The CDR3 reads CASRSGQSGANVLTF. CDR3 DNA sequence: TGTGCCAGCAGATCAGGACAGTCTGGGGCCAACGTCCTGACTTTC.

This clone was observed a single time. This rearrangement joins TRBV19 to TRBJ1-3; 7 bases map to TRBD1. V trimming: 6 bases; J trimming: 3 bases; junction bases outside the gene matches: 14. The CDR3 consists of 17 residues. Germline V gene lookup returns CDR1 LNHDA and CDR2 SQIVND (reference sequence). CDR3 protein: CASRLLRQGTSGNTIYF. CDR3 coding DNA: TGTGCCAGTAGATTACTTCGACAGGGAACAAGTGGAAACACCATATATTTT.